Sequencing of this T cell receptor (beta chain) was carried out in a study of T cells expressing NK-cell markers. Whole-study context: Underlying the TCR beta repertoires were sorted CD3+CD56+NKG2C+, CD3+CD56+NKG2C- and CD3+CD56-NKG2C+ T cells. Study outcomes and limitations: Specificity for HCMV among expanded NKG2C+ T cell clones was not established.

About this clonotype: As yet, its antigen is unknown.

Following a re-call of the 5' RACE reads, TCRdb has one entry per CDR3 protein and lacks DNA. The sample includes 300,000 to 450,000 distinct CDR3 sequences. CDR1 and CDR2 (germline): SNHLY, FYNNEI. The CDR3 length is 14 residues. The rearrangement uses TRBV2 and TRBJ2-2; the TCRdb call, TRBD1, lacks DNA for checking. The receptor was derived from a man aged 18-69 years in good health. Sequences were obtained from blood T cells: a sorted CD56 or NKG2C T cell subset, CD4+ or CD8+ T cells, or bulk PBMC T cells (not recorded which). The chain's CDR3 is CARGGPRATGELFF.